One and the same sample provided the 5 T cell receptor beta chains below, sequenced in a study of blood T cell repertoires in COVID-19. Data came from immunoSEQ multiplex PCR; TCRdb stores just in-frame clones and leaves some out. The sample shows roughly 150,000 clones, around four fifths of them seen only once. Sequenced input: peripheral blood. The receptors derive from a woman aged 80 or over with COVID-19, enrolled during active disease.

The chain recombines TRBV5-1 with TRBJ2-2; D uncertain. CDR1 is SGHRS, CDR2 YFSETQ, per germline. The V end lost 0 bases, the J end lost 2 bases, and 8 bases lay between the germline ends. The CDR3 has 15 residues. The CDR3 reads CASSLASGNTGELFF. In DNA, the CDR3 is TGCGCCAGCAGCTTGGCGTCAGGAAACACCGGGGAGCTGTTTTTT.

The chain employs TRBV5-1 and TRBJ2-1, with TRBD2 matching 7 bases. The CDR3 has 14 residues. Germline CDR1 reads SGHRS; CDR2 reads YFSETQ. V dropped 4 bases and J dropped 4; count of bases not matched to a gene: 5. CDR3 sequence: CASSPAGGYNEQFF. The CDR3 DNA reads as TGCGCCAGCAGCCCTGCCGGGGGGTACAATGAGCAGTTCTTC.

The V and J genes are TRBV6-1 and TRBJ2-5; 7 bases are a match to TRBD1. Unmatched junction bases numbered 2, after V lost 0 bases and J lost 4 bases. CDR3 size: 14 residues. Germline CDR1 and CDR2: MNHNS and SASEGT. Written as DNA, the CDR3 is TGTGCCAGCAGTGAAGCGACAGGGCGAGAGACCCAGTACTTC. Protein product: CASSEATGRETQYF.

V usage is TRBV18 and J usage is TRBJ2-3; D is uncertain. Trimming took 6 bases from V and 0 from J, leaving 13 bases between them. Per the germline V gene, CDR1 is KGHSH and CDR2 is LQKENI. The CDR3 is made up of 15 amino acids. The CDR3 spells CASSVLPSSTDTQYF. CDR3 coding DNA: TGTGCCAGCTCCGTCCTCCCCTCTAGCACAGATACGCAGTATTTT.

V is TRBV7-9 and J is TRBJ1-6, with TRBD1 matching 10 bases. J gave up 8 bases and V 3 bases, and 4 bases lay outside the gene matches. CDR1 and CDR2 from the germline V gene are SEHNR and FQNEAQ (reference sequence). The CDR3 covers 15 residues. DNA of the CDR3: TGTGCCAGCAGCTTCACCGGGACAGGGGATTCACCCCTCCACTTT. This sequence encodes CASSFTGTGDSPLHF.